Described below is a single TCR beta chain sequence and its context. What it recognizes is unknown. The CDR3 consists of 16 residues. V was clipped by 4 bases and J by 0 bases; unmatched bases: 5. Germline V gene data show CDR1 as SGHRS and CDR2 as YFSETQ. The data were obtained in a study of CD8 T cells in Susac syndrome. Whole-study findings and limits: Only a relatively small number of individuals were included in the TCR sequencing and HLA analysis.

Sequencing of TCR beta was performed on blood CD8+ T cells and on blood CD4+ T cells. Bulk CD8+ and CD4+ cells came from magnetic negative isolation; CD8+ TEMRA by FACS. Random hexamers served to reverse transcribe about 0.5 to 1 ug RNA. Amplification of TCR beta CDR3 spanned 54 Vbeta and 13 Jbeta via immunoSEQ multiplex PCR. From the immunoSEQ multiplex PCR reads, TCRdb called clonotypes with MiXCR, one entry per CDR3 protein. The sample includes 100,000 to 150,000 distinct CDR3 sequences, around 94% seen only once; the top ten take over 0.07%. The sequence derives from a human donor in good health. This chain joins TRBV5-1 and TRBJ2-1; 9 bases are shared with TRBD2. Material: CD4+ T cells from PBMCs. The CDR3 DNA reads TGCGCCAGCAGCGGGCGGGAGGGGAGCTCCTACAATGAGCAGTTCTTC. This encodes CASSGREGSSYNEQFF. Based on the CDR3 plus reference TRBV5-1 and TRBJ2-1, the full variable domain is KAGVTQTPRYLIKTRGQQVTLSCSPISGHRSVSWYQQTPGQGLQFLFEYFSETQRNKGNFPGRFSGRQFSNSRSEMNVSTLELGDSALYLCASSGREGSSYNEQFFGPGTRLTVL.